The entry below describes one T cell receptor (beta chain). The target antigen is unknown. These data belong to a study of graft-versus-host responses after intestinal transplantation. Study details: Recipients underwent multivisceral, liver-intestinal, or isolated intestinal transplants. Tacrolimus plus steroids were given to all recipients for approximately three years, preceded by anti-thymocyte globulin induction. General study findings and limits: Some GvH clones appeared in ileal mucosa or blood before recipient bone marrow.

Sequencing used immunoSEQ multiplex PCR; TCRdb keeps in-frame clones, though not all of them. This table has 75,000 to 95,000 clones, approximately 90% appearing once. The clonotype originates from a human donor who was the organ donor for an intestinal transplant. The sample consisted of unstimulated CD4+ T cells sorted from spleen or lymph node cells, taken before transplant.

The CDR3 reads CASSLQRSYEQYF. As DNA, the CDR3 is TGTGCCAGCAGCTTACAGCGGAGCTACGAGCAGTACTTC. The V call is TRBV7-2, the J call TRBJ2-7; maybe TRBD2 (5 bases). CDR1 and CDR2 (germline): SGHTA, FQGNSA. CDR3 length equals 13 residues. V lost 2 bases to trimming and J lost 3 bases, with 8 bases between them.